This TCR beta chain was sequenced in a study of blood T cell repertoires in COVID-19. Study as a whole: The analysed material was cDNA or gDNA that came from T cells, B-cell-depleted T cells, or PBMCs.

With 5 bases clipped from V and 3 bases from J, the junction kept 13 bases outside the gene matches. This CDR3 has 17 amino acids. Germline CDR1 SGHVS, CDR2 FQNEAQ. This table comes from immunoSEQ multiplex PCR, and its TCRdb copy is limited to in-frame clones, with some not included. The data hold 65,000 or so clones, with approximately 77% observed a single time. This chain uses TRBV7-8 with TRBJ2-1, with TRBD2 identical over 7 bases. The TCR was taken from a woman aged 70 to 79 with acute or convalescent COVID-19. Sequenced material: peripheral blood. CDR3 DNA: TGTGCCAGCAGCCCGGGAGGCGGGGGAGGTAACTACAATGAGCAGTTCTTC. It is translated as CASSPGGGGGNYNEQFF.